One T cell receptor beta chain is described in this entry. Its antigen is currently unknown. TCRdb re-derived calls from the reads in MiXCR, one entry per CDR3 protein. This sample has 900,000 to 950,000 distinct CDR3 sequences; approximately 31% occur once, and the top ten carry around an eighth. These data come from a study of T cell repertoires in cytomegalovirus infection. Study-wide context: Selected CMV epitopes included recently identified HLA-C-restricted ones as well as well-studied HLA-B-restricted ones. Shared public TCR beta signatures pointed to both CMV infection and a matching HLA type.

Study findings and constraints: What dominated the ex vivo response were HLA-C-restricted CMV-specific TCR beta clonotypes.

The CDR3 loop spans 16 amino acids. V was cut by 6 bases and J by 0 bases, with 17 bases left in between. From germline, CDR1 is MNHEY and CDR2 SVGAGI. The sample here was cultured CD8+ T cells from PBMCs, taken from culture after CMV antigen stimulation. This sequence was found in a human donor in good health (CMV status not recorded). Some clones in this sample may be carry-over from other donors' samples. The chain recombines TRBV6-5 with TRBJ1-1, with D hard to call. The CDR3 loop reads CASSLLGYHMNTEAFF. CDR3 nucleotides: TGTGCCAGCAGCCTACTCGGGTACCATATGAACACTGAAGCTTTCTTT.